This TCR beta chain was documented in a study of blood T cell repertoires in COVID-19. Study information: The United States, Italy and Spain were the sources of the acute and convalescent COVID-19 samples.

Trimming at V came to 2 bases and at J to 9 bases, leaving 14 bases not matched to a gene. CDR3 length: 16 residues. Germline-derived CDR1 and CDR2 are KGHSH and LQKENI. This table comes from immunoSEQ multiplex PCR, and its TCRdb copy is limited to in-frame clones, with some not included. Of about 240,000 clones listed, roughly 86% were seen once; the top ten hold roughly 3.3%. Sequencing input: PBMCs or T cells enriched from blood (not recorded which). The gene calls are TRBV18 and TRBJ1-2; 8 bases match TRBD1. The clonotype was recovered from a woman aged 40 to 49 with acute COVID-19. The CDR3 here is CASSPTDTGTGSSYTF. The CDR3 bases are TGTGCCAGCTCACCAACAGACACCGGGACAGGCTCGAGCTACACCTTC.